This T cell receptor (beta chain) was retrieved from a study of Graves' ophthalmopathy and Graves' hyperthyroidism. This clonotype occurred a few times. Its antigen is not known. RNA served as the template for amplifying TCR beta CDR3 regions. RT-PCR with HTBI primers came first, then second-round multiplex PCR. TCRdb reprocessed the multiplex PCR reads with MiXCR, giving one entry per CDR3 protein. The sample contains almost 750,000 distinct CDR3 sequences, roughly two fifths of which appear only once. In this cohort, patients with other autoimmune diseases, uncontrolled infections, pregnancy or lactation were excluded. A roughly 9.1 ml volume of fresh peripheral blood provided the PBMCs. Study results and limitations: At about 69% sensitivity and roughly 72% specificity, the model predicted progression of the ophthalmopathy. Using a 13-signature model, the authors split ophthalmopathy from stable hyperthyroidism, with roughly 90% sensitivity and roughly 80% specificity.

The origin of this receptor is an adult man with Graves' ophthalmopathy. The sequenced sample consisted of peripheral blood.

The DNA for the CDR3 is TGTGCCTGGATGAAGGGGGCAGGTCAGCCCCAGCATTTT. Translated, it gives CAWMKGAGQPQHF. The J gene is TRBJ1-5, the V gene TRBV19, with 7 bases fitting TRBD1. V lost 11 bases to trimming and J lost 6 bases; unmatched junction nucleotides: 10. The CDR3 is 13 amino acids. Germline-derived CDR1 and CDR2 are LNHDA and SQIVND (reference sequence).